This T cell receptor beta chain is from a study of T cells expressing NK-cell markers. Study-level points and caveats: Of CD8+ T cells, roughly 1.0-7.0% belonged to dominant NKG2C+ clonotypes in 5 to 7 donors.

TCR beta cDNA was generated via 5'RACE template switching incorporating UMIs. TCRdb reprocessed the 5' RACE reads and keeps a single row for each CDR3 protein, giving no DNA. This sample's table reports 300,000 to 500,000 distinct CDR3 sequences. To note about this clonotype: Its specificity is not known.

Germline values: CDR1 SQVTM, CDR2 ANQGSEA. The CDR3 extends over 19 amino acids. The sample consisted of blood T cells: a sorted CD56 or NKG2C T cell subset, CD4+ or CD8+ T cells, or bulk PBMC T cells (not recorded which). This chain uses TRBV29-1 with TRBJ2-1; with no DNA, the TCRdb D assignment of TRBD2 cannot be verified. This receptor was obtained from a woman in her forties or fifties in good health. CDR3 residues: CSVEGGTSGNLGPYNEQFF.